This paragraph reports one T cell receptor (beta chain). The clone's antigen remains unknown. Base qualities were left out, and no much larger clone turns up one base away. The sample was run on an Illumina NovaSeq 6000. cDNA libraries for TCRalpha and TCRbeta were prepared by 5'RACE using constant-segment primers, with sample barcodes and unique molecular identifiers added. RNA was extracted from every sample with Trizol reagent. Libraries were amplified in two PCR steps, with a second sample barcode and Illumina TruSeq adapters added in the second step. Sequencing of the libraries was done on an Illumina NovaSeq, producing 2 x 150 bp paired-end reads. The paper's data handling went like this. The reads were demultiplexed and collapsed into UMI-guided consensus sequences using migec v1.2.7. Using mixcr v2.1.11, UMI consensuses were aligned to TRA and TRB V and J templates and then assembled into clonotypes. A clonotype was counted as expanded or contracted only if both edgeR and NoisET called the change significant, with noise models trained on biological replicates. edgeR calls used a false discovery rate-adjusted p below 0.01 and a log2 fold-change threshold of 1. As an exploratory analysis of dynamics, max-normalized trajectories of the 1000 most abundant clonotypes were examined with PCA combined with hierarchical clustering. Separately sequenced CD4+ and CD8+ repertoires were used to assign the CD4 or CD8 phenotype of responding clones. Starting from the raw public reads, TCRdb applied fastp trimming at Q25, assembled clones with MiXCR and retained in-frame beta chains. Under each unique CDR3 protein, matching rows form one entry showing the most common genes and DNA. What appears here as the V and J calls and clone size reflects TCRdb's work, not the paper's. The table for this sample lists about 290,000 distinct CDR3 sequences; about 16% of them were counted only once. About a fifth of the sample lies in the top ten.

V loses 0 bases of germline sequence and J loses 0 bases, and the interval between the two ends is 12 bases. From the cysteine through the phenylalanine, the CDR3 covers 18 amino acids. CDR3 DNA is the only sequence kept; it has 54 bases, read in frame from the first base. CDR1 and CDR2 are drawn from the germline V gene: LGHNA, YNFKEQ. Ficoll-Paque density gradient centrifugation was the method used to isolate PBMCs. The entry originates in a study of T-cell memory formation after mild COVID-19 (dated by TCRdb to about 2021). As for the study more broadly: Most TCR sequence clusters were specific to one of the two donors. T-cell clones expanding and contracting after mild COVID-19 in two donors were tracked by longitudinal TCRalpha and TCRbeta repertoire sequencing. The cohort was made up of two young adult volunteers, one female and one male, who were previously healthy. General findings and caveats noted by the study authors: Only a couple of mild cases were covered in the study, and larger cohorts including severe cases with pre-infection samples were considered necessary. Some responding clones were detected in pre-infection memory, suggesting pre-existing cross-reactive memory T cells joined the SARS-CoV-2 response. SARS-CoV-2 specificity of the second-wave clones peaking on day 37 was not confirmed. Clones contracting from day 15 to 85 had balanced CD4/CD8 phenotypes, while a second wave expanding from day 15 to 37 was biased towards CD4+. Contracting CD4+ clones were found mainly in CM and EM memory subsets, while CD8+ clones were enriched in EMRA.

The chain joins TRBV4-2 to TRBJ2-6, with TRBD1 perhaps the D gene, on 6 matching bases. The sequenced material came from PBMCs or a T cell subset sorted from them (not recorded which). The TCR sequence derives from a man aged 18 to 30 who had mild COVID-19 (a few samples of this study predate the infection). The sample titles of this study are shuffled in the database, so cell type and time point are left out; the donor was told from shared clones. Here the CDR3 is given as CASSQDGLGGSGANVLTF. The bases are TGTGCCAGCAGCCAAGATGGCTTAGGGGGCTCTGGGGCCAACGTCCTGACTTTC.